The clone carrying this T cell receptor beta chain was observed at least ten times. Its specificity is unknown. Looked up from germline, CDR1 is SGHTA and CDR2 is FQGNSA. This CDR3 has 18 residues. The junction had 15 bases not matched to a gene; V was cut back by 5 bases and J by 5 bases. This entry belongs to a study of blood T cells in healthy people across ages. Regarding the study as a whole: It was the long-lived donors that had more naive CD4+ cells and higher diversity than aged donors.

Primers used in a second PCR of about 7 to 11 cycles were a sample-barcoded 5' primer and a J-beta primer mix. Each CDR3 protein is one row after TCRdb ran MiXCR on the 5' RACE reads. The sample carries roughly 1.5 million distinct CDR3 sequences, under 55% recorded once. The chain links TRBV7-2 to TRBJ2-1; TRBD1 matches 10 bases. Input material: blood. The receptor's source is a woman aged 18-29 years in good health. DNA for the CDR3: TGTGCCAGCAGCCAAGGGGGACAGGGGATTACAAGTCACAATGAGCAGTTCTTC. Its protein product is CASSQGGQGITSHNEQFF.